This TCR beta chain was found in a study of circulating CD8 cells and anti-PD-1 response in melanoma. Four subsets defined by PD-1 and/or TIGIT were sorted from live CD3+CD8+TCRalphabeta+ cells. Using roughly 15 ng of total RNA, TCR libraries were made with the QIAseq Immune Repertoire TCR panel. A single record per CDR3 protein comes from TCRdb applying MiXCR to the reads. The table lists fewer than 1,000 distinct CDR3 sequences, about 9.9% of them singletons, with less than 70% in the top ten. Germline V lookup: CDR1 SGDLS, CDR2 YYNGEE. The CDR3 length is 16 residues. The ends lost 3 bases at V and 3 bases at J; junction bases unmatched: 10. This clonotype is categorized as medium-sized (0.01 to 0.1%).

V and J are TRBV9 and TRBJ1-2, with 8 bases that match TRBD1. Specimen: CD8+ T cells from PBMCs, collected at baseline or after one month of anti-PD-1 therapy (not recorded which). This sequence originates from a human donor with melanoma. As DNA, the CDR3 is TGTGCCAGCAGCGGAGCCGGGGACAGGTTTGACTATGGCTACACCTTC. It specifies CASSGAGDRFDYGYTF.